A single sample gave rise to the 27 T cell receptor beta chains below, sequenced in a study of blood T cell repertoires in COVID-19. Assay used: immunoSEQ multiplex PCR; TCRdb lists only in-frame clones, some missing. The data show 250,000 to 350,000 clones, with around nine tenths seen just once and around 0.8% held by the top ten. Sequenced material: peripheral blood. These TCRs come from a man aged 30 to 39 with acute or convalescent COVID-19.

J is TRBJ1-4 and V is TRBV6-6; 8 positions match TRBD1. In germline, CDR1 is MNHNY, CDR2 SVGAGI (reference sequence). Trimming at V came to 4 bases and at J to 4 bases, leaving 5 bases not matched to a gene. The CDR3 extends over 15 amino acids. CDR3 residues: CASSFGQGYNEKLFF. The CDR3, as DNA: TGTGCCAGCAGTTTCGGACAGGGCTATAATGAAAAACTGTTTTTT.

This clone was found a few times. The chain couples TRBV11-2 to TRBJ1-2; D gene unclear. The CDR3 is 15 residues long. Germline V gives CDR1 SGHAT, CDR2 FQNNGV. Trimming took 4 bases from V and 3 from J, leaving 15 bases between them. CDR3 nucleotides: TGTGCCAGCAGCTCTCCACCTCAGGAATACTATGGCTACACCTTC. Encoded protein: CASSSPPQEYYGYTF.

V gene TRBV7-5 combines with J gene TRBJ1-2; TRBD1 is the table's D call and was not checked against the DNA. TRBV7-5 is a recognized pseudogene. The CDR3 spans 11 residues. In DNA, the CDR3 is TGTGCCGCCCAGCAGGGTTGGGGCTACACCTTC. Its protein product is CAAQQGWGYTF.

This chain uses TRBV6-2 or TRBV6-3 with TRBJ1-5, with D uncertain. Between the trimmed V and J ends, which lost 0 bases and 2 bases, there was a span of 8 bases. The CDR3 runs 15 residues. The germline V gene encodes CDR1 MNHEY and CDR2 SVGEGT. The CDR3: CASSYSIGGNQPQHF. The CDR3 DNA follows: TGTGCCAGCAGTTACTCGATTGGAGGCAATCAGCCCCAGCATTTT.

This chain connects TRBV11-2 to TRBJ2-5; unclear D gene. The ends were cut back, 3 bases at V and 1 base at J, with 6 bases in the middle. The CDR3 has 13 amino acids. CDR1 is SGHAT and CDR2 is FQNNGV in the germline V gene. The CDR3 DNA reads TGTGCCAGCAGCTTCGTGCGCCAAGAGACCCAGTACTTC. Its protein is CASSFVRQETQYF.

The gene calls are TRBV6-1 and TRBJ2-7; tentatively, D is TRBD1 (6 bases). The CDR3 sequence is 13 residues long. Germline V gives CDR1 MNHNS, CDR2 SASEGT. Trimming took 1 base from V and 5 from J, leaving 9 bases between them. The chain's CDR3 is CASSEGKGDEQYF. In DNA, the CDR3 is TGTGCCAGCAGTGAAGGAAAGGGGGACGAGCAGTACTTC.

The V call is TRBV5-1, the J call TRBJ1-1; D gene ambiguous. V shed 4 bases and J shed 4 bases, with 17 bases lying between them. CDR3 length equals 15 residues. Germline V gene sequence: CDR1 SGHRS, CDR2 YFSETQ. This CDR3 reads CASSPLGGETTEAFF. In nucleotides, the CDR3 is TGCGCCAGCAGCCCCCTCGGCGGGGAGACCACTGAAGCTTTCTTT.

The chain combines TRBV19 with TRBJ1-4, with unresolved D. CDR3 length: 15 residues. V was cut by 2 bases and J by 0 bases, with 7 bases left in between. The germline V gene has CDR1 LNHDA and CDR2 SQIVND (reference sequence). The CDR3 nucleotides read TGTGCCAGTAGTATACCAAGAGCAACTAATGAAAAACTGTTTTTT. Translated, it gives CASSIPRATNEKLFF.

The chain recombines TRBV6-1 with TRBJ1-1, with D maybe TRBD1 (6 bases). V gave up 3 bases and J gave up 0 bases, with 14 bases separating them. The V gene's germline CDR1 is MNHNS and CDR2 SASEGT. This CDR3 has 16 residues. As DNA, the CDR3 is TGTGCCAGCAGTGAGTCCCAGGGGTTCGTGAACACTGAAGCTTTCTTT. As protein: CASSESQGFVNTEAFF.

CDR3 residues: CASSELGAGNQPQHF. The DNA for the CDR3 is TGTGCCAGCAGTGAATTGGGGGCAGGGAATCAGCCCCAGCATTTT. V usage is TRBV2 and J usage is TRBJ1-5; possibly TRBD1 for D (6 bases). The CDR3 consists of 15 residues. The V and J ends lost 2 bases and 4 bases respectively, with 12 bases between them. Germline V gene data show CDR1 as SNHLY and CDR2 as FYNNEI. The full variable domain, with the rest looked up from reference TRBV2 and TRBJ1-5, is EPEVTQTPSHQVTQMGQEVILRCVPISNHLYFYWYRQILGQKVEFLVSFYNNEISEKSEIFDDQFSVERPDGSNFTLKIRSTKLEDSAMYFCASSELGAGNQPQHFGDGTRLSIL.

This chain links TRBV7-3 with TRBJ2-1, with D maybe TRBD2 (7 bases). CDR3 length: 15 residues. Looked up from germline, CDR1 is SGHTA and CDR2 is FQGTGA. V was trimmed by 2 bases and J by 5 bases, leaving 13 bases between them. CDR3 in amino acids: CASSLLGGGDNEQFF. As DNA, the CDR3 is TGTGCCAGCAGCTTACTAGGGGGAGGGGACAATGAGCAGTTCTTC.

The J gene is TRBJ1-4, the V gene TRBV18; weak D call: TRBD1 (5 bases). The V end lost 3 bases, the J end lost 8 bases, and 10 bases lay between the germline ends. Germline V lookup: CDR1 KGHSH, CDR2 LQKENI. The CDR3 length is 13 residues. The CDR3 bases are TGTGCCAGCTCACCCGCGCAGGGCGAAAAACTGTTTTTT. This translates into CASSPAQGEKLFF.

The chain is built from TRBV6-1 and TRBJ1-1; D remains unclear. Trimming stripped 2 bases from V and 9 bases from J, with 7 bases between. Germline-derived CDR1 and CDR2 are MNHNS and SASEGT. This CDR3 is built from 11 residues. CDR3 sequence (DNA): TGTGCCAGCAGTGAACCCAGGCAAGCTTTCTTT. It encodes CASSEPRQAFF.

This clone was counted a few times. The V gene is TRBV6-5, the J gene TRBJ2-1; 9 positions agree with TRBD1. V lost 4 bases, J lost 7 bases, and 11 bases stayed unmatched. The germline V gene encodes CDR1 MNHEY and CDR2 SVGAGI. This CDR3 has 16 amino acids. The CDR3 DNA is TGTGCCAGCAGTTCGACCGGACAGGGGTTTATAAATGAGCAGTTCTTC. Translated, it gives CASSSTGQGFINEQFF.

This clone was observed a single time. The chain carries TRBV7-9 and TRBJ1-5, with D unresolved. Germline V gene data show CDR1 as SEHNR and CDR2 as FQNEAQ (reference sequence). The CDR3 loop spans 12 amino acids. V shed 6 bases and J shed 11 bases, with 14 bases lying between them. The CDR3 protein is CASSLTGGAQHF. The CDR3, as DNA: TGTGCCAGCAGTCTTACGGGTGGCGCCCAGCATTTT.

This chain joins TRBV5-1 and TRBJ1-2; D is undetermined. V dropped 1 base and J dropped 2 bases, with 9 bases sitting between them. CDR1 is SGHRS and CDR2 is YFSETQ in the germline V gene. This CDR3 comprises 14 residues. CDR3 in amino acids: CASSLFTNNYGYTF. For the CDR3, the DNA is TGCGCCAGCAGCTTGTTTACAAACAACTATGGCTACACCTTC.

V and J are TRBV4-1 and TRBJ1-1, with TRBD1 identical over 8 bases. The CDR3 contains 15 residues. The germline V gene has CDR1 MGHRA and CDR2 YSYEKL. The trim removed 5 bases at V and 5 bases at J, leaving 10 bases unmatched. CDR3 coding DNA: TGCGCCAGCAGCGGACACGGACAGGGTAGGACTGAAGCTTTCTTT. The encoded protein is CASSGHGQGRTEAFF.

The rearrangement joins TRBV3-1 (or the pseudogene TRBV3-2) to TRBJ2-5, with D tentatively TRBD1 (6 bases). Germline CDR1 LGHDT, CDR2 YNNKEL (reference sequence). Deletions cut 2 bases from V and 4 bases from J, with 14 bases between. The CDR3 runs to 15 residues. CDR3 protein: CASSQPQGLGETQYF. The CDR3, as DNA: TGTGCCAGCAGCCAACCACAGGGTCTAGGAGAGACCCAGTACTTC.

V usage is TRBV9 and J usage is TRBJ2-3, with 7 bases that match TRBD1. Germline loops: CDR1 SGDLS, CDR2 YYNGEE. The CDR3 consists of 15 residues. With 1 base clipped from V and 2 bases from J, the junction kept 4 bases outside the gene matches. The CDR3 here is CASSVRDSSTDTQYF. CDR3 in DNA: TGTGCCAGCAGCGTAAGGGACAGCTCCACAGATACGCAGTATTTT.

This sequence joins TRBV9 and TRBJ2-6; possible D gene TRBD1, 6 bases. The CDR3 is 17 residues long. V was shortened by 4 bases and J by 2 bases, with 16 bases between the two germline ends. Germline V CDR1 and CDR2: SGDLS, YYNGEE. The CDR3 nucleotides are TGTGCCAGCAGCCCAGAGGGACAAGTTACTGGGGCCAACGTCCTGACTTTC. This gives the protein CASSPEGQVTGANVLTF.

The chain joins TRBV6-5 to TRBJ1-6; TRBD1 might be the D (5 bases). The length of the CDR3 is 11 residues. Trimming cost V 4 bases and J 16 bases, with 11 bases left between them. Germline CDR1 MNHEY, CDR2 SVGAGI. In DNA form, the CDR3 reads TGTGCCAGCAGTTTTTTGGGGCCACTCCACTTT. This gives the protein CASSFLGPLHF.

The chain joins TRBV19 to TRBJ2-2; 7 bases fit TRBD2. CDR1 is LNHDA, CDR2 SQIVND, per germline (reference sequence). V shed 6 bases and J 8 bases; nucleotides not matched to a gene: 9. This CDR3 is built from 14 residues. CDR3 loop: CASSMSGNFGELFF. Here the CDR3 DNA reads TGTGCCAGTAGCATGAGCGGGAACTTTGGGGAGCTGTTTTTT.

V is TRBV10-2 and J is TRBJ2-1, with D possibly being TRBD1 (5 bases). The CDR3 consists of 12 residues. The V gene's germline CDR1 is WSHSY and CDR2 SAAADI. V was clipped by 5 bases and J by 8 bases, with 10 bases between them. CDR3: CASSPRADEQFF. The DNA of the CDR3 is TGCGCCAGCAGTCCCAGGGCGGATGAGCAGTTCTTC.

The V gene is TRBV3-1 (or the pseudogene TRBV3-2), the J gene TRBJ2-3; TRBD1 is a possible D gene (6 bases). The CDR3 has 17 residues. V was shortened by 4 bases and J by 0 bases, with 17 bases between the two germline ends. The V gene's germline CDR1 is LGHDT and CDR2 YNNKEL (reference sequence). CDR3 sequence: CASSLTEGVWSTDTQYF. The DNA for the CDR3 is TGTGCCAGCAGCCTCACTGAGGGGGTTTGGAGCACAGATACGCAGTATTTT.

Only one count was recorded for this clone. DNA for the CDR3: TGTGCCAGTAGTAGAGGGACGGGGACTTGGGGTGAGCAGTTCTTC. It yields the protein CASSRGTGTWGEQFF. The genes are TRBV19 and TRBJ2-1; TRBD2 might be the D (6 bases). The ends were cut back, 4 bases at V and 9 bases at J, with 19 bases in the middle. From germline, CDR1 is LNHDA and CDR2 SQIVND (reference sequence). This CDR3 comprises 15 residues.

The J gene is TRBJ2-3, the V gene TRBV3-1 (or the pseudogene TRBV3-2); D uncertain. Between the trimmed V and J ends, which lost 2 bases and 1 base, there was a span of 4 bases. Germline CDR1 LGHDT, CDR2 YNNKEL (reference sequence). The CDR3 length is 13 residues. The chain's CDR3 is CASSQQGTDTQYF. In DNA form, the CDR3 reads TGTGCCAGCAGCCAACAGGGCACAGATACGCAGTATTTT.

This clone came up once. The V call is TRBV7-2, the J call TRBJ2-1; possible D gene TRBD2, 6 bases. V was cut by 6 bases and J by 9 bases, with 21 bases left in between. This CDR3 region has 15 residues. Per germline, CDR1 SGHTA and CDR2 FQGNSA. The CDR3 bases are TGTGCCAGCAGAGGGAGGAGGCACCAAGGTACTGAGCAGTTCTTC. Encoded protein: CASRGRRHQGTEQFF.